The next 11 T cell receptor beta chains were all read from a single sample in a study of human thymus T cells. Sequenced by immunoSEQ multiplex PCR; TCRdb stores in-frame clones only, minus some. The repertoire holds under 70,000 clones, with 94% as singletons. Material for sequencing was blood. These receptors were taken from a boy under two years old with a congenital heart defect but otherwise immunologically healthy.

The genes are TRBV27 and TRBJ2-1, with 11 nucleotides matching TRBD2. The V segment lost 5 bases and the J segment 4 bases; nucleotides outside the gene matches: 4. Per germline, CDR1 MNHEY and CDR2 SMNVEV (reference sequence). CDR3 length equals 15 residues. The CDR3 nucleotides read TGTGCCAGCAGTCCCGGACTAGCGGGTTACAATGAGCAGTTCTTC. The encoded protein is CASSPGLAGYNEQFF.

The gene calls are TRBV6-1 and TRBJ2-7, with 8 nucleotides matching TRBD1. The CDR3 has 13 amino acids. The J segment lost 9 bases and the V segment lost 3 bases, leaving 7 bases of the junction unmatched. Germline assignment: CDR1 MNHNS and CDR2 SASEGT. The CDR3 region has the DNA TGTGCCAGCAGTGACGGACAGGGAAGAGTGCAGTACTTC. Translated, it gives CASSDGQGRVQYF.

The chain recombines TRBV2 with TRBJ1-4; D is possibly TRBD1 (6 bases). The CDR3 length is 18 residues. The germline CDR1 and CDR2 sequences are SNHLY and FYNNEI. Trimming stripped 6 bases from V and 3 bases from J, with 23 bases between. CDR3 sequence (DNA): TGTGCCAGCAGCCCCCGACAGGTTCCAGGCGACGCTAATGAAAAACTGTTTTTT. It encodes CASSPRQVPGDANEKLFF.

V and J are TRBV4-1 and TRBJ2-5; 12 bases match TRBD2. Looked up from germline, CDR1 is MGHRA and CDR2 is YSYEKL. There are 14 residues in the CDR3. V shed 4 bases and J 4 bases; nucleotides not matched to a gene: 1. The chain's CDR3 is CASSPGLAGETQYF. Here the CDR3 DNA reads TGCGCCAGCAGCCCGGGACTAGCGGGAGAGACCCAGTACTTC.

The V and J genes are TRBV7-9 and TRBJ2-3; 9 bases align to TRBD2. This CDR3 is 15 amino acids long. From germline, CDR1 is SEHNR and CDR2 FQNEAQ (reference sequence). The V gene end was trimmed by 5 bases and the J gene end by 3 bases; junction bases not matched to a gene: 6. This CDR3 is CASSPSSGNTDTQYF. The DNA of the CDR3 is TGTGCCAGCAGCCCGTCTAGCGGGAATACAGATACGCAGTATTTT. Drawing the rest from reference TRBV7-9 and TRBJ2-3, the complete variable domain is DTGVSQNPRHKITKRGQNVTFRCDPISEHNRLYWYRQTLGQGPEFLTYFQNEAQLEKSRLLSDRFSAERPKGSFSTLEIQRTEQGDSAMYLCASSPSSGNTDTQYFGPGTRLTVL.

The chain couples TRBV7-2 to TRBJ2-3; D call uncertain. V was clipped by 1 base and J by 8 bases, with 4 bases between them. CDR1 and CDR2 from the germline V gene are SGHTA and FQGNSA. CDR3 length: 11 residues. The CDR3 DNA sequence: TGTGCCAGCAGCTTAGTTCGTACGCAGTATTTT. Its protein product is CASSLVRTQYF.

This clone has just a few counts. J is TRBJ2-1 and V is TRBV4-1; D might be TRBD1 or TRBD2, each matching 7 bases. This CDR3 is built from 16 residues. V was cut by 1 base and J by 9 bases, with 19 bases left in between. Germline V CDR1 and CDR2: MGHRA, YSYEKL. The CDR3 protein is CASSQAQGGRATEQFF. Written as DNA, the CDR3 is TGCGCCAGCAGCCAAGCCCAGGGGGGGAGGGCCACTGAGCAGTTCTTC.

The genes are TRBV6-6 and TRBJ2-2; no firm D call. Germline V lookup: CDR1 MNHNY, CDR2 SVGAGI (reference sequence). This CDR3 is 15 amino acids long. Trimming left V 2 bases short and J 0 bases short, with 7 bases between. The CDR3 loop is CASSYTYPNTGELFF. CDR3 nucleotide sequence: TGTGCCAGCAGTTACACCTACCCGAACACCGGGGAGCTGTTTTTT.

The CDR3 loop is CASSGRGQQNGYTF. The CDR3, as DNA: TGTGCCAGCAGTGGGAGGGGCCAGCAGAATGGCTACACCTTC. V gene TRBV2 combines with J gene TRBJ1-2; a possible D gene is TRBD1 (5 bases). CDR3 length: 14 residues. Germline V CDR1 and CDR2: SNHLY, FYNNEI. V lost 4 bases and J lost 6, with 15 bases in between.

This chain's CDR3 is CAISESKGGRADTQYF. Written as DNA, the CDR3 is TGTGCCATCAGTGAGTCGAAGGGAGGGAGGGCAGATACGCAGTATTTT. The gene calls are TRBV10-3 and TRBJ2-3; 7 bases align to TRBD2. CDR1 and CDR2 from the germline V gene are ENHRY and SYGVKD. The ends lost 0 bases at V and 4 bases at J; junction bases unmatched: 7. This CDR3 has 16 amino acids.

CDR3: CASSKTDYNQPQHF. The CDR3 DNA sequence: TGTGCCAGCAGTAAGACCGATTACAATCAGCCCCAGCATTTT. The V and J genes are TRBV28 and TRBJ1-5; the D is unclear. Germline values: CDR1 MDHEN, CDR2 SYDVKM. Trimming removed 5 bases from V and 3 bases from J, with 11 bases in between. The CDR3 loop spans 14 amino acids.